This T cell receptor (beta chain) was sequenced during a study of CD8 T cells in ankylosing spondylitis. This clonotype was counted at least ten times. Its cognate antigen is unknown. This CDR3 spans 13 amino acids. The germline V gene has CDR1 SQVTM and CDR2 ANQGSEA. V dropped 4 bases and J dropped 12 bases, with 21 bases sitting between them. General study points: There was a TCR beta motif, made of eight highly homologous variants, that appeared characteristic of ankylosing spondylitis blood. Certain motif variants had earlier appeared in reactive arthritis synovial fluid and blood. As reported, disease-linked clones showed significant enrichment in matched ankylosing spondylitis synovial fluid.

TCR beta libraries were made by quantitative 5'-RACE with molecular barcodes. TCRdb re-called the 5' RACE reads with MiXCR, one entry per CDR3 protein. The sample holds roughly 180,000 distinct CDR3 sequences, about 9.9% seen once. The sequence was collected from a male donor with ankylosing spondylitis or in good health (not recorded which). The rearrangement joins TRBV29-1 to TRBJ1-2; D is uncertain. The specimen sequenced was blood, either unsorted or a sorted T cell fraction (not recorded which). In DNA, the CDR3 is TGCAGCGTTGGGACCCAGCAACTATTGGAGAACACCTTC. Its protein is CSVGTQQLLENTF.